This T cell receptor (beta chain) appears in the sequencing data of a study of OX40 agonist ivuxolimab in advanced cancers. Autoimmune disease history or systemic immunosuppression barred patients. The data were produced by immunoSEQ multiplex PCR, yet TCRdb's version contains in-frame clones alone and is incomplete. The sample lists 55,000 to 80,000 clones; around 81% were seen once. The CDR3 spans 15 residues. V gave up 7 bases and J gave up 1 base, with 16 bases separating them. Germline CDR1 and CDR2: LGHNT and FRNRAP. This clone was observed a few times. Its specificity is unknown. General study results and limits: Among T cells, CD8+ cells averaged more expanded clones than CD4+ cells.

The receptor was isolated from an adult with an advanced solid tumor such as melanoma, head and neck, liver or kidney cancer. The chain recombines TRBV12-5 with TRBJ1-1, with D unclear. The sequenced sample was CD4+ or CD8+ T cells sorted from blood, obtained in a trial of the OX40 agonist ivuxolimab. CDR3 sequence (DNA): TGTGCTAGTGCCTGGGGTAGACAACAGAACACTGAAGCTTTCTTT. This sequence encodes CASAWGRQQNTEAFF.